These 8 T cell receptor beta chains originate from one sample sequenced in a study of cytomegalovirus exposure and HLA in healthy donors. PCR employed 60 Vbeta and 13 Jbeta primers. Repertoires were generated with immunoSEQ multiplex PCR, while TCRdb's copy carries only in-frame clones and drops some. This sample carries approximately 100,000 clones, over 60% of them seen once, and the ten largest clones take 8% to 9%. Sequencing used PBMCs. These receptors all come from a human donor in good health.

CDR3 protein: CASSDPSGRSTDTQYF. DNA for the CDR3: TGTGCCAGCAGCGACCCTAGCGGGAGGAGCACAGATACGCAGTATTTT. The J gene is TRBJ2-3, the V gene TRBV2; 11 positions match TRBD2. CDR1 is SNHLY and CDR2 is FYNNEI in the germline V gene. The CDR3 contains 16 residues. The V segment lost 6 bases and the J segment 0 bases; nucleotides outside the gene matches: 5.

This clone came up once. V is TRBV4-1 and J is TRBJ1-5; maybe TRBD1 (6 bases). The germline V gene has CDR1 MGHRA and CDR2 YSYEKL. The CDR3 runs 16 residues. Trimming removed 1 base at V and 2 bases at J, with 12 bases between. CDR3: CASSQAPGVGNQPQHF. CDR3 sequence (DNA): TGCGCCAGCAGCCAAGCGCCAGGGGTCGGCAATCAGCCCCAGCATTTT.

The V call is TRBV2, the J call TRBJ1-5; D remains unclear. This CDR3 has 16 amino acids. Germline CDR1 is SNHLY and CDR2 is FYNNEI. Trimming removed 4 bases at V and 6 bases at J, with 19 bases between. The DNA of the CDR3 is TGTGCCAGCAGTGTAGGAGTCCGCAAAGGAGGTCAGCCCCAGCATTTT. It translates to CASSVGVRKGGQPQHF.

This rearrangement joins TRBV6-5 to TRBJ1-2; D is ambiguous. The CDR3 spans 15 residues. CDR1 and CDR2 (germline): MNHEY, SVGAGI. V lost 0 bases, J lost 1 base, and 9 bases lay in between. The CDR3 region is CASSYSSRVNYGYTF. CDR3 bases: TGTGCCAGCAGTTACTCAAGTAGAGTTAACTATGGCTACACCTTC.

V gene TRBV27 combines with J gene TRBJ1-5; 7 nucleotides line up with TRBD1. V was pared by 6 bases and J by 5 bases, with 7 bases of the junction left unmatched. There are 14 residues in the CDR3. Germline V gene sequence: CDR1 MNHEY, CDR2 SMNVEV (reference sequence). The CDR3 sequence: CASRSTGLDQPQHF. The CDR3, as DNA: TGTGCCAGCAGGTCGACAGGGTTGGATCAGCCCCAGCATTTT.

This clone was recorded once. V is TRBV7-8 and J is TRBJ1-2; D gene unclear. The germline V and J ends were trimmed by 5 bases and 3 bases, with 13 bases remaining between them. CDR1 and CDR2 (germline): SGHVS, FQNEAQ. The CDR3 contains 14 residues. The CDR3 DNA reads as TGTGCCAGCAGCCCAGCGGCAGCATACTATGGCTACACCTTC. Translated, it gives CASSPAAAYYGYTF.

This clone was counted once. V gene TRBV9 combines with J gene TRBJ1-3, with D possibly being TRBD1 (6 bases). The V gene lost 0 bases and the J gene lost 4 bases, with 14 bases spanning the gap. This CDR3 has 16 residues. Germline V gene lookup returns CDR1 SGDLS and CDR2 YYNGEE. Here the CDR3 DNA reads TGTGCCAGCAGCGTAGATTTCGGACAGCGAGGAAACACCATATATTTT. Protein product: CASSVDFGQRGNTIYF.

The chain has TRBV19 and TRBJ2-3; 9 bases agree with TRBD2. V shed 5 bases and J 1 base; nucleotides not matched to a gene: 7. This CDR3 contains 16 residues. The germline V gene has CDR1 LNHDA and CDR2 SQIVND (reference sequence). CDR3 loop: CASSVSGGWGTDTQYF. Written as DNA, the CDR3 is TGTGCCAGTAGTGTTAGCGGGGGTTGGGGCACAGATACGCAGTATTTT. The full variable domain, completed using reference TRBV19 and TRBJ2-3, is DGGITQSPKYLFRKEGQNVTLSCEQNLNHDAMYWYRQDPGQGLRLIYYSQIVNDFQKGDIAEGYSVSREKKESFPLTVTSAQKNPTAFYLCASSVSGGWGTDTQYFGPGTRLTVL.